Listed here are 9 T cell receptor beta chains from one sample, sequenced in a study of breast tumors, draining lymph nodes, adjacent tissues. Samples came from axillary lymph nodes draining the breast cancer. TCRdb re-called the multiplex PCR reads with MiXCR, one entry per CDR3 protein. In the table there are roughly 130,000 distinct CDR3 sequences, approximately 20% of which are singletons. Sequenced material: axillary lymph node tissue. Every receptor here comes from a female donor with breast cancer. Some clones in this sample may be carry-over from other donors' samples.

The table lists this clonotype with many counts. The chain recombines TRBV20-1 with TRBJ2-7; D not certain. The CDR3 extends over 11 amino acids. Looked up from germline, CDR1 is DFQATT and CDR2 is SNEGSKA (reference sequence). V lost 3 bases to trimming and J lost 1 base, with 4 bases between them. The CDR3 reads CSARESYEQYF. Here the CDR3 DNA reads TGCAGTGCTAGGGAATCCTACGAGCAGTACTTC.

Many counts were recorded for this clonotype. V gene TRBV4-1 combines with J gene TRBJ1-5; tentative D call: TRBD1 (5 bases). Germline loops: CDR1 MGHRA, CDR2 YSYEKL. Trimming cost V 0 bases and J 6 bases, with 9 bases left between them. CDR3 length: 14 residues. The CDR3 bases are TGCGCCAGCAGCCAAGAATTCAGGGTTCAGCCCCAGCATTTT. Its protein is CASSQEFRVQPQHF.

This clonotype occurred many times. This chain connects TRBV2 to TRBJ2-2, with D perhaps TRBD1 (6 bases). The CDR3 is 15 residues long. CDR1 is SNHLY and CDR2 is FYNNEI in the germline V gene. Trimming left V 4 bases short and J 0 bases short, with 9 bases between. CDR3 bases: TGTGCCAGCAGTGTTTGGACAGCGAACACCGGGGAGCTGTTTTTT. Translation: CASSVWTANTGELFF.

A note on this clonotype: A much larger clone sits a single nucleotide away, making a read error possible. This chain uses TRBV20-1 with TRBJ2-2; D might be TRBD1 (5 bases). This CDR3 comprises 15 residues. From germline, CDR1 is DFQATT and CDR2 SNEGSKA (reference sequence). The V and J ends lost 2 bases and 4 bases respectively, with 14 bases between them. CDR3 region: CSARHPGRGTGELFF. The CDR3 DNA follows: TGCAGTGCTAGACACCCAGGGCGCGGCACCGGGGAGCTGTTTTTT.

This clonotype was seen many times. This sequence joins TRBV10-1 and TRBJ2-1, with D possibly TRBD2 on 5 matching bases. The CDR3 covers 13 residues. Germline-derived CDR1 and CDR2 are WNHNN and SYGVQD (reference sequence). Trimming cost V 3 bases and J 9 bases, with 12 bases left between them. The CDR3, as DNA: TGCGCCAGCAGTGACACTAGATTGAGTGAGCAGTTCTTC. Its protein product is CASSDTRLSEQFF.

Remarks on this clonotype: This may be a read error, as it is one base from a much larger clone. Here the CDR3 omits its conserved ending phenylalanine or tryptophan, so a read error is the likely source. The rearrangement uses TRBV29-1 and TRBJ2-2; TRBD2 agrees at 9 bases. Per germline, CDR1 SQVTM and CDR2 ANQGSEA. The V segment lost 0 bases and the J segment 8 bases; nucleotides outside the gene matches: 10. The CDR3 spans 16 residues. The CDR3 DNA reads TGCAGCGTTGAAGATAGGGCTAGCGGGATCTCGGGGGAGCTGTTTCTT. Amino acid sequence: CSVEDRASGISGELFL.

On this clonotype: Given the absence of the conserved phenylalanine or tryptophan at the CDR3 end, a read error is likely. The chain couples TRBV5-1 to TRBJ2-1, with D unclear. Germline V gene lookup returns CDR1 SGHRS and CDR2 YFSETQ. The V and J ends lost 6 bases and 12 bases respectively, with 16 bases between them. The CDR3 runs 12 residues. The CDR3 spells CASNSDIRWQFL. CDR3 nucleotides: TGCGCCAGCAACTCCGACATAAGGTGGCAGTTCCTC.

In its sample, this clonotype was seen many times. The chain recombines TRBV6-2 or TRBV6-3 with TRBJ1-2; D is unclear. The V end lost 2 bases, the J end lost 1 base, and 8 bases lay between the germline ends. The length of the CDR3 is 14 residues. Germline V gene sequence: CDR1 MNHEY, CDR2 SVGEGT. The CDR3 DNA reads TGTGCCAGCAGTTACCCTAATATTAACTATGGCTACACCTTC. Its protein product is CASSYPNINYGYTF.

The chain is built from TRBV28 and TRBJ2-6; D is ambiguous. The CDR3 loop spans 15 amino acids. Looked up from germline, CDR1 is MDHEN and CDR2 is SYDVKM. The V gene lost 4 bases and the J gene lost 0 bases, with 7 bases spanning the gap. The CDR3 is CASSSTFSGANVLTF. The CDR3 DNA is TGTGCCAGCAGTTCGACCTTCTCTGGGGCCAACGTCCTGACTTTC. The variable domain in full, with the rest retrieved from reference TRBV28 and TRBJ2-6, is DVKVTQSSRYLVKRTGEKVFLECVQDMDHENMFWYRQDPGLGLRLIYFSYDVKMKEKGDIPEGYSVSREKKERFSLILESASTNQTSMYLCASSSTFSGANVLTFGAGSRLTVL.